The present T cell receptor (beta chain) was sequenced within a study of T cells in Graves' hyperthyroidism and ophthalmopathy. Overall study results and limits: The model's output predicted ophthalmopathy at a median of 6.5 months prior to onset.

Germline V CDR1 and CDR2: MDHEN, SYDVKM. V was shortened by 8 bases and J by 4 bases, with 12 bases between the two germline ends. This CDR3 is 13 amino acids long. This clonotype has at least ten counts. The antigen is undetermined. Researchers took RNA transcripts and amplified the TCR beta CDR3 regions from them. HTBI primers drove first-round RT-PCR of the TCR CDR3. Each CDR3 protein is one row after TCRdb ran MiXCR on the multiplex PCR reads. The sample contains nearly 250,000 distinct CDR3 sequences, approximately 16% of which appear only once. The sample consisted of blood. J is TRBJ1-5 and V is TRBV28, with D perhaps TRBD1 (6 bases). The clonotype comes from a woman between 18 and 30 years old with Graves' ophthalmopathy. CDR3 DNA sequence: TGTGCCAGCCGACAGGTCCCAAATCAGCCCCAGCATTTT. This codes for CASRQVPNQPQHF.